This is a list of T cell receptor beta chains from one sample in a study of blood T cells in healthy people across ages. TCRdb reprocessed the 5' RACE reads with MiXCR, giving one entry per CDR3 protein. Counted here are fewer than 1,000,000 distinct CDR3 sequences, about 46% occurring once; the ten biggest clones make up roughly 18%. The sample comprised blood. These receptors were taken from a man aged 80 or over in good health. CDR3s leave out the opening cysteine and the closing phenylalanine or tryptophan. Fields, in order: clone size, V gene, J gene, CDR3 protein. For some rows the clone size is stated as once, few or many, or as a class when expanded; others skip it.

.	TRBV12-3/TRBV12-4	TRBJ2-1	ASSPLAGVSDEQF
.	TRBV5-1	TRBJ1-3	ASSLTGQDTVAIY
.	TRBV20-1	TRBJ2-1	SASTSGYYNEQF
once	TRBV5-1	TRBJ2-5	ASSLEAGGGTQY
.	TRBV6-2/TRBV6-3	TRBJ2-3	ASSYELNTDTQY
.	TRBV7-9	TRBJ1-1	ASGRTLNTEAF
once	TRBV29-1	TRBJ2-1	SVGTSGPYNEQF
.	TRBV5-1	TRBJ2-1	ASSLDAGVSYNEQF
few	TRBV12-3/TRBV12-4	TRBJ2-6	ASSLMGVSGANVLT
.	TRBV10-3	TRBJ1-1	AVRRENTEAF
.	TRBV29-1	.	SGAGAAGYEQY
once	TRBV11-2	TRBJ2-3	ASSSRLVTDTQY
.	TRBV28	TRBJ2-7	ASTYGVYEQY
.	TRBV6-5	TRBJ2-1	ASSRTSVEQF
few	TRBV5-1	TRBJ2-5	ASSLALASGPNYQETQY
.	TRBV20-1	TRBJ1-6	SAGDRYNSPLH
.	TRBV6-2/TRBV6-3	TRBJ2-5	ASSGQREQETQY
.	TRBV2	TRBJ1-1	ASKANTEAF
.	TRBV5-1	TRBJ1-5	ASSLGLDRQSNQPQH
.	TRBV7-2	TRBJ1-4	ASSLGAGENEKLF
.	TRBV5-6	TRBJ2-3	ASSLGFLASTDTQY
.	TRBV7-2	TRBJ1-2	ASSPGQTSNYGYT
.	TRBV2	TRBJ1-2	ASSEGGADGYT
.	TRBV5-5	TRBJ2-5	ASSSVWQVGETQY
few	TRBV28	TRBJ2-1	ASSVPAGANEQF
.	TRBV2	TRBJ2-7	ASTNGPSISGEQY
.	TRBV20-1	TRBJ2-7	SARVPTSGWNEQY
many	TRBV7-2	TRBJ1-2	ASGAQQGYGYT
.	TRBV11-3	TRBJ2-2	ASSFLSGSNTGELF
few	TRBV29-1	TRBJ2-7	SVILGLAVYEQY
many	TRBV7-2	TRBJ2-3	ASSRFTDTQY
.	TRBV5-1	TRBJ2-1	ASSPPAAEQF
.	TRBV5-1	TRBJ2-4	ASSQRLAAGVTEQY
few	TRBV10-1	TRBJ2-3	ASSEGTYTDTQY
few	TRBV12-3/TRBV12-4	TRBJ1-2	AASRGENYGYT
.	TRBV27	TRBJ1-6	ASSLRAPGFNSPLH